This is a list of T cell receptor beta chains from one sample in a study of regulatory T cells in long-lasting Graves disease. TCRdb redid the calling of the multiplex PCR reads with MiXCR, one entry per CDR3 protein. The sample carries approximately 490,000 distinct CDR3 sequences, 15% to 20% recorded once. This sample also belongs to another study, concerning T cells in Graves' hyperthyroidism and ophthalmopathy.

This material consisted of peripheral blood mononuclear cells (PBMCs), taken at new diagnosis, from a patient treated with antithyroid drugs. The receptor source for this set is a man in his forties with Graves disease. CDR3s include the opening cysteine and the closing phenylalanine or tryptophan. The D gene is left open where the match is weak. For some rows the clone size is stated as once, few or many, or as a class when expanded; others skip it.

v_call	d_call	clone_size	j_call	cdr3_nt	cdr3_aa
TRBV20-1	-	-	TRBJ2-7	TGCAGTGCTGGGGGGACAGTCAAGCGAGTCTACGAGCAGTACTTC	CSAGGTVKRVYEQYF
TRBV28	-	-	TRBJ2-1	TGTGCCAGCAGTGGCCCCGGGAGCTCCTACAATGAGCAGTTCTTC	CASSGPGSSYNEQFF
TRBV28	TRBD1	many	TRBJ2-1	TGTGCCAGCAGCGAGCCGGGACAGGGGAAGCAGTTCTTC	CASSEPGQGKQFF
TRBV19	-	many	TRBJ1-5	TGTGCCAGTAGCCCGACCCTCGGGTCACGCCAGCCCCAGCATTTT	CASSPTLGSRQPQHF
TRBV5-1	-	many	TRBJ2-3	TGTGCCAGCAGCTTCAGTGGGAGCACAGATACGCAGTATTTT	CASSFSGSTDTQYF
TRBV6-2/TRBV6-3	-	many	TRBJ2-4	TGTGCCAGCAGTGATTCCACAGGGCTAGCCAAAAACATTCAGTACTTC	CASSDSTGLAKNIQYF
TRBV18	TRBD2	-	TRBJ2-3	TGTGCCAGCTCACCTGAGGGGCTAGCGGGAGGTGGCTCGGAGTATTTT	CASSPEGLAGGGSEYF
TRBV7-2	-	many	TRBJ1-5	TGTGCCAGCAGCTTAAACCCTTATAGCAATCAGCCCCAGCATTTT	CASSLNPYSNQPQHF
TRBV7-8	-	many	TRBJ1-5	TGTGCCAGCAGCTTAGGCGGGGGCAGGGGCAACCAGCCCCAGCATTTT	CASSLGGGRGNQPQHF
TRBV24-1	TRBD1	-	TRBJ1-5	TGTGCCACCAGTGAAACCGGACAGGGGAATCAGCCCCAGCATTTT	CATSETGQGNQPQHF
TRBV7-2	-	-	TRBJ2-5	TGTGCCAGCAGCTTAAGACGTCGCGGGGAGACCCAGTACTTC	CASSLRRRGETQYF
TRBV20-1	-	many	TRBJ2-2	TGCAGTGCTAGATCTAGCGACGCGAACACCGGGGAGCTGTTTTTT	CSARSSDANTGELFF
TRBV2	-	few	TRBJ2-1	TGTGCCGGCAGTGACGGGGGAGGCAATGAGCAGTTCTTC	CAGSDGGGNEQFF
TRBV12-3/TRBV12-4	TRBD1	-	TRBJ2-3	TGTGCCAGCAGTGTCCGGGACAGGACCCGACCGTACACAGATACGCAGTATTTT	CASSVRDRTRPYTDTQYF
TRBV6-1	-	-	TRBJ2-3	TGTGCCAGCACCAAGACTAGGAGAACAGATACGCAGTATTTT	CASTKTRRTDTQYF
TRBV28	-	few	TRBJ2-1	TGTGCCAGCAGTTATTCAATAGAATCTTACTACAATGAGCAGTTCTTC	CASSYSIESYYNEQFF
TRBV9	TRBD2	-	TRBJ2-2	TGTGCCAGCAGCCCGCGACTAGCGGGAGGGCGTGGTCACGGGGAGCTGTTTTTT	CASSPRLAGGRGHGELFF
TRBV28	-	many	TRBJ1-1	TGTGCCAGCACCGACGAGAACACTGAAGCTTTCTTT	CASTDENTEAFF
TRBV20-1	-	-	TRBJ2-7	TGCAGTGCTAGAGCGGGGAGAGGGGTGCAGGGGCAGTACTTC	CSARAGRGVQGQYF
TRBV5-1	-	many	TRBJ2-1	TGCGCCAGCAGCTTTGGCGGGGTCGGTGGGGAGCAGTTCTTC	CASSFGGVGGEQFF
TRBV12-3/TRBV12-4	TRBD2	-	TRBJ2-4	TGTGCCAGCAGTCTCGGGACTAGCGGAGCCAAAAACATTCAGTACTTC	CASSLGTSGAKNIQYF
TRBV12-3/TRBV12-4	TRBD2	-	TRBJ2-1	TGTGCCAGCAGACTGGGGGGGGGCAATGAGCAGTTCTTC	CASRLGGGNEQFF
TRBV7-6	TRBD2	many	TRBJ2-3	TGTGCCAGCACCCAGACTAGCGGGAGGGCCGATACGCAGTATTTT	CASTQTSGRADTQYF
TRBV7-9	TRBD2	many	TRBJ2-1	TGTGCCAGCAGCACTAGCGGGAGTAGTTGGCGGGGTGAGCAGTTCTTC	CASSTSGSSWRGEQFF
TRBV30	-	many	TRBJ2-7	TGTGCCTGGAGTGTACTGGGTTCGGGCGAGCAGTACTTC	CAWSVLGSGEQYF
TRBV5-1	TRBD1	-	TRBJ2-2	TGCGCCAGCAGCTTGTCCGGGACAGGGTACAGCGAGAGAGCTGGCACCGGGGAGCTGTTTTTT	CASSLSGTGYSERAGTGELFF
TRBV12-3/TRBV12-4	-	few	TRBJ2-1	TGTGCCAGCAGTCCCCTGGGGGCGGTGAATGAGCAGTTCTTC	CASSPLGAVNEQFF
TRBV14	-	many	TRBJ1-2	TGTGCCAGCAGCCAAGCGGATAACTATGGCTACACCTTC	CASSQADNYGYTF
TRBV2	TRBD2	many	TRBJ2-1	TGTGCCAGCAGTGAGACTAGCGGGAATTGGCGTGAGCAGTTCTTC	CASSETSGNWREQFF
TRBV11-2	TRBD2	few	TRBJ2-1	TGTGCCAGCAGCCAAGATCAGAGCGGGAGCTACAATGAGCAGTTCTTC	CASSQDQSGSYNEQFF
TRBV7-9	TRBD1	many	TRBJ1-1	TGTGCCAGCACCGGGGGAGCAGGGGGACTGGGCACTGAAGCTTTCTTT	CASTGGAGGLGTEAFF
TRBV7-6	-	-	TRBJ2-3	TGTGCCAGCAGCTTAACTGCGAACTCGGAGACGCAGTATTTT	CASSLTANSETQYF
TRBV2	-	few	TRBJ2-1	TGTGCCAGCCGGGACATAGGCTACAATGAGCAGTTCTTC	CASRDIGYNEQFF
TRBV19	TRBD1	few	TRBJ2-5	TGTGCCAGTAGTATCCGGTGGACAGGGAAAGAGACCCAGTACTTC	CASSIRWTGKETQYF
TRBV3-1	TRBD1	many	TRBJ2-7	TGTGCCAGCAGCCCGGGACAGCACTACGAGCAGTACTTC	CASSPGQHYEQYF
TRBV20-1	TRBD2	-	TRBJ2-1	TGCAGTGCTAGCTCTAGCGGGGCCTCCTACAATGAGCAGTTCTTC	CSASSSGASYNEQFF
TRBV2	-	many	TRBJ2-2	TGTGCCAGCAGTGAGAGGACGGCGAACACCGGGGAGCTGTTTTTT	CASSERTANTGELFF
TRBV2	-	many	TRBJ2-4	TGTGCCAGCAGTGACAGGGCCAAAATACATTATGTCAAAAACATTCAGTACTTC	CASSDRAKIHYVKNIQYF
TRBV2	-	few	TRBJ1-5	TGTGCCAGCAGCTGGGGGCTTCAGCCCCAGCATTTT	CASSWGLQPQHF
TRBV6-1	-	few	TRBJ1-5	TGTGCCAGCAGTGAAACAGGGCAGAATCAGCCCCAGCATTTT	CASSETGQNQPQHF
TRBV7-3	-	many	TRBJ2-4	TGTGCCAGCAGCTCAGGAACCTTAGCCAAAAACATTCAGTACTTC	CASSSGTLAKNIQYF
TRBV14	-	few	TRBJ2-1	TGTGCCAGCAGCCACAGGACAGTAAACAATGAGCAGTTCTTC	CASSHRTVNNEQFF
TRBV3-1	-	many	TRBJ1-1	TGTGCCAGCAGCATTAATAGGCAGCGGAACACTGAAGCTTTCTTT	CASSINRQRNTEAFF
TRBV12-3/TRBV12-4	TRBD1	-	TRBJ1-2	TGTGCCAGCAGTTTAGGACAGGGGGCTGAATATGGCTACACCTTC	CASSLGQGAEYGYTF
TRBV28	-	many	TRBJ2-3	TGTGCCAGCAGTTTACTCCGTGATACGCAGTATTTT	CASSLLRDTQYF
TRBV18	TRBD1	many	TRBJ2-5	TGTGCCAGCTCCGCCGGGACAGGACAAGAGACCCAGTACTTC	CASSAGTGQETQYF
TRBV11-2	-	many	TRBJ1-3	TGTGCCAGCAGCCGTGACAGAAACACCATATATTTT	CASSRDRNTIYF
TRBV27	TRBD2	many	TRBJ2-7	TGTGCCAGCAGCTTAGGAGCGGGAACCTACGAGCAGTACTTC	CASSLGAGTYEQYF
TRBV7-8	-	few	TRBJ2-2	TGTGCCAGCGCCGGGGGTAACGGGGAGCTGTTTTTT	CASAGGNGELFF
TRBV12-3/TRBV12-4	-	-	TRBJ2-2	TGTGCCAGCAGTTTAAGGTTAGCGGACTCTAACACCGGGGAGCTGTTTTTT	CASSLRLADSNTGELFF
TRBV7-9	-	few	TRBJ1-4	TGTGCCAGCAGCTTAGAACAGGGACTGTTTTTT	CASSLEQGLFF
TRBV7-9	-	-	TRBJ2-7	TGTGCCAGCAGCTTCACAGGGAAGTCTTCGTACGAGCAGTACTTC	CASSFTGKSSYEQYF
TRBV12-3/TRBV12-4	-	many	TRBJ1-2	TGTGCCAGCAGTTTAGAAACAGGGAGTTATGGCTACACCTTC	CASSLETGSYGYTF
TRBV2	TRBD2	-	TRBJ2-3	TGTGCCAGCAGTGATTTAGCGGGATACACAGATACGCAGTATTTT	CASSDLAGYTDTQYF
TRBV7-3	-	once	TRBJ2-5	TGTGCCAGCAGCCCCAGGGGGGAAGAGACCCAGTACTTC	CASSPRGEETQYF
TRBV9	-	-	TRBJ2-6	TGTGCCAGCAGCGAACAGGCAGTTCCTGGGGCCAACGTCCTGACTTTC	CASSEQAVPGANVLTF
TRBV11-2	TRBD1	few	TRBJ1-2	TGTGCCAGCAGCTTATCGTGGGGGAGGACAGGGCAAGACTATGGCTACACCTTC	CASSLSWGRTGQDYGYTF
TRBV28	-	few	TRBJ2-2	TGTGCCAGCAGGGCCGCCGGGGAGCTGTTTTTT	CASRAAGELFF
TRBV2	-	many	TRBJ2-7	TGTGCCAGCAGTTTAAGTCCCCTAGAGCAGTACTTC	CASSLSPLEQYF
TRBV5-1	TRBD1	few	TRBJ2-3	TGCGCCAGCAGCCCCGGACAGGCATCAGATACGCAGTATTTT	CASSPGQASDTQYF